The 21 T cell receptor beta chains listed next were all sequenced from one sample in a study of T cell responses to AZD1222 COVID-19 vaccine. Some clones are missing from TCRdb's copy, which holds only in-frame ones; the method was immunoSEQ multiplex PCR. Among 90,000 to 95,000 clones, under 90% were seen once, and the ten largest hold roughly 10%. This sample comprised peripheral blood, obtained on day 0 of AZD1222 vaccination. The receptors stem from an adult in good health.

This clone was counted once. The chain is built from TRBV19 and TRBJ1-2; D is ambiguous. From germline, CDR1 is LNHDA and CDR2 SQIVND (reference sequence). Trimming shortened V by 1 base and J by 1 base, and 4 bases separated the two germline ends. The CDR3 contains 13 residues. This CDR3 reads CASSIGNNYGYTF. In DNA form, the CDR3 reads TGTGCCAGTAGTATAGGGAATAACTATGGCTACACCTTC. The whole variable domain, remainder taken from reference TRBV19 and TRBJ1-2, is DGGITQSPKYLFRKEGQNVTLSCEQNLNHDAMYWYRQDPGQGLRLIYYSQIVNDFQKGDIAEGYSVSREKKESFPLTVTSAQKNPTAFYLCASSIGNNYGYTFGSGTRLTVV.

The rearrangement uses TRBV6-6 and TRBJ1-1; a weak D match, TRBD1 (6 bases). Trimming left V 2 bases short and J 5 bases short, with 12 bases between. The CDR3 contains 14 residues. Germline values: CDR1 MNHNY, CDR2 SVGAGI (reference sequence). CDR3 in amino acids: CASSYGGSETEAFF. The CDR3 DNA reads as TGTGCCAGCAGTTACGGGGGCTCGGAGACTGAAGCTTTCTTT.

The V and J genes are TRBV28 and TRBJ1-1, with 7 nucleotides matching TRBD1. The CDR3 has 13 amino acids. Germline V gene lookup returns CDR1 MDHEN and CDR2 SYDVKM. The V segment lost 6 bases and the J segment 5 bases; nucleotides outside the gene matches: 6. CDR3 nucleotides: TGTGCCAGCAGGGGACAGTTGGAAACTGAAGCTTTCTTT. It encodes CASRGQLETEAFF.

V is TRBV10-1 and J is TRBJ2-1; TRBD2 matches 8 bases. This CDR3 has 16 residues. Trimming cost V 3 bases and J 10 bases; bases outside gene matches: 14. Germline V gene sequence: CDR1 WNHNN, CDR2 SYGVQD (reference sequence). CDR3 coding DNA: TGCGCCAGCAGTGAACAGCGAGCGGGGGCCCTAAGGGAGCAGTTCTTC. Translating it yields CASSEQRAGALREQFF.

The J gene is TRBJ2-3, the V gene TRBV7-2; 7 bases are shared with TRBD2. The germline V gene has CDR1 SGHTA and CDR2 FQGNSA. The CDR3 is made up of 12 amino acids. V lost 3 bases, J lost 10 bases, and 4 bases stayed unmatched. The DNA of the CDR3 is TGTGCCAGCAGCTTGACTAGCAGTCCGCAGTATTTT. Protein product: CASSLTSSPQYF.

The chain is built from TRBV6-2 or TRBV6-3 and TRBJ1-5; 8 positions match TRBD1. V dropped 0 bases and J dropped 9; count of bases not matched to a gene: 7. The CDR3 is 15 amino acids. Germline-derived CDR1 and CDR2 are MNHEY and SVGEGT. CDR3 amino acids: CASSYSGQGERPQHF. The CDR3 DNA reads TGTGCCAGCAGTTACTCCGGACAGGGAGAAAGGCCCCAGCATTTT.

The rearrangement links TRBV18 to TRBJ2-3, with 10 bases aligning to TRBD2. Germline V gives CDR1 KGHSH, CDR2 LQKENI. Unmatched junction bases numbered 11, after V lost 1 base and J lost 1 base. The CDR3 has 19 residues. CDR3 in amino acids: CASSPHRSPLAGGTDTQYF. The CDR3 bases are TGTGCCAGCTCACCACACCGTTCCCCGCTAGCGGGAGGCACAGATACGCAGTATTTT.

This rearrangement joins TRBV7-9 to TRBJ2-3; TRBD1 is a possible D gene (5 bases). Germline V lookup: CDR1 SEHNR, CDR2 FQNEAQ (reference sequence). V was trimmed by 4 bases and J by 9 bases, leaving 14 bases between them. The CDR3 has 13 amino acids. CDR3 protein: CASSSTDRPTQYF. The CDR3 DNA sequence: TGTGCCAGCAGCTCTACTGACAGACCAACGCAGTATTTT.

CDR3 DNA sequence: TGTGCCTGGACCCCCCTCTCGGACAGCCGATTGTTTTTT. Encoded protein: CAWTPLSDSRLFF. The chain recombines TRBV30 with TRBJ1-4, with a possible D match to TRBD1 (6 bases). V lost 4 bases and J 15 bases, leaving 21 bases between the germline ends. The CDR3 covers 13 residues. Looked up from germline, CDR1 is GTSNPN and CDR2 is SVGIG (reference sequence).

This clone was observed a few times. The chain carries TRBV5-4 and TRBJ1-1, with TRBD1 matching 10 bases. With 3 bases clipped from V and 0 bases from J, the junction kept 5 bases outside the gene matches. This CDR3 spans 16 amino acids. CDR1 SGHNT and CDR2 YYREEE come from the germline V gene (reference sequence). CDR3 protein: CASSSGDRGLNTEAFF. Here the CDR3 DNA reads TGTGCCAGCAGCTCTGGGGACAGGGGATTGAACACTGAAGCTTTCTTT.

This clone came up once. This rearrangement joins TRBV14 to TRBJ2-3; weak D call: TRBD1 (6 bases). The V gene lost 0 bases and the J gene lost 0 bases, with 13 bases spanning the gap. The germline V gene has CDR1 SGHDN and CDR2 FVKESK. This CDR3 has 17 amino acids. The CDR3 DNA follows: TGTGCCAGCAGCCAAGATGAAGCAGGGGCGAGCACAGATACGCAGTATTTT. This sequence encodes CASSQDEAGASTDTQYF.

The chain combines TRBV6-5 with TRBJ2-1; D is uncertain. The CDR3 is made up of 13 amino acids. Germline V CDR1 and CDR2: MNHEY, SVGAGI. V lost 6 bases and J 9 bases, leaving 15 bases between the germline ends. The CDR3: CASSVGPAAEQFF. In DNA form, the CDR3 reads TGTGCCAGCAGCGTGGGCCCCGCGGCTGAGCAGTTCTTC.

V and J are TRBV6-6 and TRBJ1-3; 8 nucleotides align to TRBD1. CDR1 is MNHNY and CDR2 is SVGAGI in the germline V gene (reference sequence). V shed 7 bases and J 6 bases; nucleotides not matched to a gene: 8. The CDR3 contains 14 residues. DNA for the CDR3: TGTGCCAGCAACCTCCCGGGACAGGAAAACACCATATATTTT. Its translation is CASNLPGQENTIYF.

This chain uses TRBV28 with TRBJ1-6, with unresolved D. Per germline, CDR1 MDHEN and CDR2 SYDVKM. This CDR3 has 12 residues. Trimming pared 7 bases from V and 5 bases from J, leaving 6 bases between. CDR3 DNA sequence: TGTGCCAGCAATTCTAATAATTCACCCCTCCACTTT. Its protein is CASNSNNSPLHF.

The rearrangement uses TRBV2 and TRBJ2-1; tentatively, D is TRBD1 (5 bases). Trimming removed 6 bases from V and 5 bases from J, with 17 bases in between. CDR1 and CDR2 from the germline V gene are SNHLY and FYNNEI. CDR3 length: 15 amino acids. In DNA, the CDR3 is TGTGCCAGCAGCTACCTGACAGTTCCTAACAATGAGCAGTTCTTC. This gives the protein CASSYLTVPNNEQFF.

CDR3 sequence reads: CASSLEGDADTQYF. The CDR3 region has the DNA TGTGCCAGCAGCTTAGAGGGAGACGCAGATACGCAGTATTTT. The genes are TRBV11-3 and TRBJ2-3, with TRBD2 as a possible D gene (5 bases). Trimming took 0 bases from V and 4 from J, leaving 8 bases between them. The length of the CDR3 is 14 residues. Germline V CDR1 and CDR2: SGHNT, YENEEA.

V gene TRBV25-1 combines with J gene TRBJ1-4, with TRBD1 matching over 7 bases. Germline V CDR1 and CDR2: MGHDK, SYGVNS. The CDR3 extends over 13 amino acids. Trimming took 7 bases from V and 8 from J; bases not matched to a gene: 7. The CDR3 DNA reads as TGTGCCAGCATTGACAGGGTTGGAGAAAAACTGTTTTTT. Translating it yields CASIDRVGEKLFF. The variable domain in full, completed from reference TRBV25-1 and TRBJ1-4, reads EADIYQTPRYLVIGTGKKITLECSQTMGHDKMYWYQQDPGMELHLIHYSYGVNSTEKGDLSSESTVSRIRTEHFPLTLESARPSHTSQYLCASIDRVGEKLFFGSGTQLSVL.

This chain links TRBV6-1 with TRBJ1-2; no firm D call. Trimming took off 0 bases at V and 1 base at J, with 6 bases between the two ends. Germline V gives CDR1 MNHNS, CDR2 SASEGT. The CDR3 is 14 amino acids. Written as DNA, the CDR3 is TGTGCCAGCAGTGAAGCCCCGGATAACTATGGCTACACCTTC. Translation gives CASSEAPDNYGYTF.

V usage is TRBV19 and J usage is TRBJ2-7; 11 bases are a match to TRBD2. The CDR3 spans 14 residues. V gave up 5 bases and J gave up 7 bases; unmatched junction bases: 7. Per the germline V gene, CDR1 is LNHDA and CDR2 is SQIVND (reference sequence). This CDR3 reads CASSLSGGAREQYF. The CDR3 DNA follows: TGTGCCAGTAGTCTTAGCGGGGGGGCCCGAGAGCAGTACTTC.

J is TRBJ2-1 and V is TRBV7-3, with a tentative D call TRBD2 (6 bases). Germline CDR1 reads SGHTA; CDR2 reads FQGTGA. V dropped 6 bases and J dropped 6 bases, with 12 bases sitting between them. This CDR3 is built from 13 residues. CDR3 sequence: CASRGGMTNEQFF. The CDR3, as DNA: TGTGCCAGCAGAGGCGGGATGACCAATGAGCAGTTCTTC. The whole variable domain, filled in from reference TRBV7-3 and TRBJ2-1, reads GAGVSQTPSNKVTEKGKYVELRCDPISGHTALYWYRQSLGQGPEFLIYFQGTGAADDSGLPNDRFFAVRPEGSVSTLKIQRTERGDSAVYLCASRGGMTNEQFFGPGTRLTVL.

The V call is TRBV7-9, the J call TRBJ1-5; possible D gene TRBD1, 6 bases. V was pared by 3 bases and J by 9 bases, with 12 bases between. The CDR3 length is 13 residues. Germline-derived CDR1 and CDR2 are SEHNR and FQNEAQ (reference sequence). The CDR3 nucleotides read TGTGCCAGCAGCTTTGGCGAGGGGGGGCCCCAGCATTTT. It specifies CASSFGEGGPQHF.